This entry is about one T cell receptor beta chain. This receptor's antigen is unknown. These data come from a study of monozygotic twins with inflammatory bowel disease (dated by TCRdb to the late 2010s). As for the study more broadly: In total, around 28 monozygotic twin pairs made up the full study: 19 Danish pairs, all IBD-discordant, plus nine German pairs, of which four were IBD-concordant and five were IBD-discordant. Each individual had, on average, about 151 000 unique TCRalpha sequences and 181 000 unique TCRbeta sequences available for analysis. Disease-associated traits were sought mainly through comparisons between IBD patients and their genetically identical healthy co-twins within discordant pairs. The study at large found these results: Distinction between different T cell subtypes could not be achieved in the analysis. Repertoire similarity did not differ between concordant and discordant twins, which could be due to limited statistical power. IBD patients shared fewer clonotypes with other individuals than healthy twins did, most markedly in patients showing signs of disease activity. The results gave no support for a single strong signal or clonotype linked to IBD. IBD patients had lower TCRbeta repertoire diversity, measured by the inverse Simpson index, than their healthy co-twins. Differing immunosuppressive treatments among patients may have added background noise and inter-individual variability to the repertoires.

From the cysteine through the phenylalanine, the CDR3 covers 11 amino acids. Only the protein is on record. CDR1 is given as LNHDA and CDR2 as SQIVND, both from the germline V gene (reference sequence). From each donor, a roughly 2.5 ml peripheral blood sample was collected into PAXgene tubes and stored at -80 degrees C. Without any T cell sorting, total RNA was extracted from whole blood using the PAXgene blood miRNA kit on an automated QIAcube. Peripheral blood from monozygotic twin pairs who were concordant or discordant for inflammatory bowel disease underwent deep TCRalpha and TCRbeta repertoire profiling using unique molecular barcoding. Smoking habits were recorded for all twin pairs, and each individual was classified as a current, former or never smoker. The method was 5' RACE. For each TCR library, 3,000 to 4,000 ng of total RNA was used. For each sample, cDNA synthesis was carried out in eight separate reactions using SMARTScribe reverse transcriptase. During cDNA synthesis, unique molecular identifiers containing a 6-nucleotide sample barcode were introduced by template switching. Two nested PCRs of roughly 16 and 10 cycles amplified the TCRalpha and TCRbeta cDNA, and bead purification followed each PCR. Before amplification, the cDNA was both treated with uracil DNA-glycosylase and purified with the QIAquick PCR purification kit. The second PCR added Illumina TruSeq-compatible adapters along with sample-specific barcodes. TapeStation and Qubit were used to check library quality and concentration, and approximately 5 ng of each library went into the pool. Sequencing of the pooled libraries was done on an Illumina HiSeq2500 single-index Rapid Run using custom sequencing primers and 2 x 100 bp reads. The original methods were these. UMI-based consensus assembly with MiGEC version 1.2.6 was used to correct PCR and sequencing errors. V(D)J alignment, clonotype assembly and CDR3 extraction were performed with MiXCR version 2.1.1. Normalisation of gene usage, clonotype sharing and MAIT/NKT TCR abundance was achieved by analysing the top 1000, 10 000 and 20 000 clonotypes per sample. Diversity was computed as the inverse Simpson index with the vegan R package after downsampling to 27 000 UMIs. Paired Mann-Whitney U tests were applied to discordant twin pairs, with Benjamini-Hochberg correction for multiple testing. TCRdb reprocessed the raw reads; every CDR3 protein sequence is a single record, and DNA is not supplied. TCRdb assigned the V and J calls; the authors' analysis was not used. This sample's table has entries for nearly 450,000 distinct CDR3 sequences. 2% to 3% of the sample rests with the top ten.

What was sequenced was blood. This receptor was identified in a human donor with ulcerative colitis or Crohn's disease, or a healthy co-twin of an affected twin (not recorded which). The V and J segments used are TRBV19 and TRBJ1-2. The CDR3 here reads CATGRNYGYTF. Beyond the CDR3, the reference TRBV19 and TRBJ1-2 genes provide the residues; the full variable domain reads: DGGITQSPKYLFRKEGQNVTLSCEQNLNHDAMYWYRQDPGQGLRLIYYSQIVNDFQKGDIAEGYSVSREKKESFPLTVTSAQKNPTAFYLCATGRNYGYTFGSGTRLTVV.